Listed here are 28 T cell receptor beta chains from one sample, sequenced in a study of response to subunit inactivated influenza vaccine. Each CDR3 protein gets one entry after TCRdb re-called the RT-PCR reads with MiXCR. The sample has around 480,000 distinct CDR3 sequences; approximately 11% are singletons. The source was PBMCs from blood, collected more than 35 days after vaccination. The receptors originated from a man aged 50-60 years who received an inactivated influenza vaccine.

The chain uses TRBV12-3 or TRBV12-4 and TRBJ2-5; D is possibly TRBD1 or TRBD2 (5 bases each). This CDR3 has 13 amino acids. The V and J ends lost 7 bases and 1 base respectively, with 10 bases between them. The CDR3 coding sequence is TGTGCCAGCACCTTGAGGGGCCAAGAGACCCAGTACTTC. Its translation: CASTLRGQETQYF.

This clonotype was detected many times. The chain links TRBV5-1 to TRBJ2-1; 10 nucleotides agree with TRBD1. Looked up from germline, CDR1 is SGHRS and CDR2 is YFSETQ. Trimming removed 6 bases from V and 3 bases from J; junction bases left unmatched: 6. The CDR3 extends over 15 amino acids. CDR3 sequence (DNA): TGCGCCAGCAACCCCGGGACAGGGGACTACAATGAGCAGTTCTTC. This codes for CASNPGTGDYNEQFF.

V and J are TRBV20-1 and TRBJ2-1; perhaps TRBD2 as D (5 bases). Germline CDR1 DFQATT, CDR2 SNEGSKA (reference sequence). Deletions cut 6 bases from V and 8 bases from J, with 17 bases between. This CDR3 has 13 residues. In DNA, the CDR3 is TGCAGTGCCGAAGACCCCCCGAGGGATGAGCAGTTCTTC. Its translation: CSAEDPPRDEQFF.

V and J are TRBV12-3 or TRBV12-4 and TRBJ2-7; no reliable D call. This CDR3 is built from 15 residues. Between the trimmed V and J ends, which lost 3 bases and 0 bases, there was a span of 12 bases. The CDR3 DNA reads as TGTGCCAGCAGTTTTTCTCGGTCCACCTCCTACGAGCAGTACTTC. It yields the protein CASSFSRSTSYEQYF.

The V gene is TRBV5-1, the J gene TRBJ2-1; the D call may be TRBD1 or TRBD2 (5 bases each). V shed 5 bases and J shed 8 bases, with 23 bases lying between them. CDR3 length: 16 amino acids. Germline CDR1 reads SGHRS; CDR2 reads YFSETQ. The CDR3: CASSFPRRGAGDEQFF. The CDR3 DNA is TGCGCCAGCAGTTTCCCCCGTCGAGGGGCTGGTGATGAGCAGTTCTTC.

This clonotype came up many times. This chain connects TRBV29-1 to TRBJ1-1; D gene unclear. In germline, CDR1 is SQVTM, CDR2 ANQGSEA. The V gene lost 6 bases and the J gene lost 4 bases, with 27 bases spanning the gap. The CDR3 totals 17 residues. This CDR3 reads CSVRSGERPREGTEAFF. DNA of the CDR3: TGCAGCGTCCGCTCAGGTGAAAGGCCGAGGGAGGGCACTGAAGCTTTCTTT.

This CDR3 is CASSRQGLSYEQYF. The CDR3 DNA reads TGTGCCAGCAGTCGACAGGGGCTATCCTACGAGCAGTACTTC. This rearrangement joins TRBV28 to TRBJ2-7, with 8 nucleotides matching TRBD1. Germline V lookup: CDR1 MDHEN, CDR2 SYDVKM. V lost 5 bases and J lost 1; bases outside the gene matches: 4. There are 14 residues in the CDR3. The whole variable domain, filled in from reference TRBV28 and TRBJ2-7, reads DVKVTQSSRYLVKRTGEKVFLECVQDMDHENMFWYRQDPGLGLRLIYFSYDVKMKEKGDIPEGYSVSREKKERFSLILESASTNQTSMYLCASSRQGLSYEQYFGPGTRLTVT.

The V and J genes are TRBV6-2 or TRBV6-3 and TRBJ2-5; possible D gene TRBD2, 6 bases. V gave up 0 bases and J gave up 7 bases, with 18 bases separating them. CDR3 length equals 16 residues. CDR1 and CDR2 (germline): MNHEY, SVGEGT. The CDR3 loop is CASSYSIISGEATQYF. The CDR3 DNA reads TGTGCCAGCAGTTACTCGATTATCTCTGGGGAGGCGACCCAGTACTTC.

The chain carries TRBV20-1 and TRBJ2-7; 9 nucleotides align to TRBD2. The J segment lost 3 bases and the V segment lost 0 bases, leaving 6 bases of the junction unmatched. From germline, CDR1 is DFQATT and CDR2 SNEGSKA (reference sequence). The CDR3 has 15 residues. The CDR3 is CSARDPTSGYYEQYF. As DNA, the CDR3 is TGCAGTGCTAGAGACCCCACTAGCGGGTACTACGAGCAGTACTTC.

This chain joins TRBV9 and TRBJ2-2; D uncertain. CDR3 length: 14 residues. Germline CDR1 and CDR2: SGDLS and YYNGEE. With 5 bases removed from V and 0 bases from J, the gap between germline ends came to 8 bases. CDR3 sequence (DNA): TGTGCCAGCAGAGCCGACACGAACACCGGGGAGCTGTTTTTT. Protein sequence: CASRADTNTGELFF.

The chain has TRBV15 and TRBJ1-5; D is possibly TRBD1 (6 bases). Germline lookup yields CDR1 LNHNV and CDR2 YYDKDF (reference sequence). This CDR3 has 17 amino acids. Between the trimmed V and J ends, which lost 5 bases and 5 bases, there was a span of 22 bases. The CDR3 region is CATSPMRGGGFYQPQHF. DNA for the CDR3: TGTGCCACCAGCCCTATGAGGGGGGGAGGATTTTATCAGCCCCAGCATTTT.

This clonotype has just a few counts. The rearrangement links TRBV5-1 to TRBJ2-2; D remains ambiguous. The V gene's germline CDR1 is SGHRS and CDR2 YFSETQ. Trimming removed 3 bases at V and 0 bases at J, with 9 bases between. There are 15 residues in the CDR3. The CDR3: CASSYSDPNTGELFF. The DNA of the CDR3 is TGCGCCAGCAGCTATTCAGACCCGAACACCGGGGAGCTGTTTTTT.

This clonotype occurred a few times. The V call is TRBV19, the J call TRBJ1-2; 7 bases fit TRBD1. V was clipped by 5 bases and J by 0 bases; unmatched bases: 6. The CDR3 has 15 amino acids. Germline V CDR1 and CDR2: LNHDA, SQIVND (reference sequence). Written as DNA, the CDR3 is TGTGCCAGTAGTTTGGACAGGAGCCCTAACTATGGCTACACCTTC. Translating gives CASSLDRSPNYGYTF.

A few counts support this clonotype. The V call is TRBV20-1, the J call TRBJ2-7; D uncertain. From germline, CDR1 is DFQATT and CDR2 SNEGSKA (reference sequence). The V end lost 0 bases, the J end lost 0 bases, and 12 bases lay between the germline ends. The CDR3 extends over 15 amino acids. The CDR3 region is CSAREMTASSYEQYF. CDR3 DNA: TGCAGTGCTAGAGAAATGACCGCAAGCTCCTACGAGCAGTACTTC.

The CDR3 loop reads CASSPGDFEETQYF. For the CDR3, the DNA is TGTGCCAGCAGTCCCGGGGACTTTGAAGAGACCCAGTACTTC. This chain uses TRBV27 with TRBJ2-5; tentatively, D is TRBD2 (6 bases). CDR3 length equals 14 residues. Germline V lookup: CDR1 MNHEY, CDR2 SMNVEV (reference sequence). V lost 5 bases to trimming and J lost 3 bases, with 13 bases between them.

This clonotype was seen a few times. J is TRBJ2-7 and V is TRBV4-3; possible D gene TRBD1, 6 bases. The V end lost 0 bases, the J end lost 6 bases, and 15 bases lay between the germline ends. Per germline, CDR1 LGHNA and CDR2 YSLEER. This CDR3 has 15 residues. The CDR3 reads CASSQDWTVGGEQYF. The CDR3 DNA follows: TGCGCCAGCAGCCAAGATTGGACAGTGGGCGGCGAGCAGTACTTC.

This clonotype was counted at least ten times. The V call is TRBV28, the J call TRBJ2-1; unclear D gene. There are 12 residues in the CDR3. Germline V lookup: CDR1 MDHEN, CDR2 SYDVKM. Trimming cost V 5 bases and J 2 bases, with 4 bases left between them. DNA of the CDR3: TGTGCCAGCAGTCCACCCTACAATGAGCAGTTCTTC. It codes for CASSPPYNEQFF. The full variable domain, with the rest looked up from reference TRBV28 and TRBJ2-1, is DVKVTQSSRYLVKRTGEKVFLECVQDMDHENMFWYRQDPGLGLRLIYFSYDVKMKEKGDIPEGYSVSREKKERFSLILESASTNQTSMYLCASSPPYNEQFFGPGTRLTVL.

This clonotype showed up just a few times. The J gene is TRBJ2-2, the V gene TRBV5-5; the match to TRBD1 covers 9 bases. Germline CDR1 and CDR2: SGHKS and YYEKEE (reference sequence). V dropped 3 bases and J dropped 3; count of bases not matched to a gene: 3. This CDR3 spans 15 amino acids. In DNA form, the CDR3 reads TGTGCCAGCAGCTGGGGACAGGGCGACACCGGGGAGCTGTTTTTT. Residues: CASSWGQGDTGELFF.

This clonotype was picked up one time. A much larger clone is a single base away; this may be a read error. The chain carries TRBV12-3 or TRBV12-4 and TRBJ2-5; tentatively, D is TRBD1 or TRBD2 (5 bases each). The CDR3 runs 13 residues. CDR3 coding DNA: TGTGCCAGCAGTTCTACGGGACGAGAGACCCAGTGCTTC. Translating it yields CASSSTGRETQCF.

This clonotype was found a few times. V is TRBV29-1 and J is TRBJ2-1, with 7 bases fitting TRBD1. This CDR3 is 16 amino acids long. The trim removed 4 bases at V and 9 bases at J, leaving 18 bases unmatched. CDR1 is SQVTM, CDR2 ANQGSEA, per germline. The DNA for the CDR3 is TGCAGCGTTGGGGCCCCTGACAGGGTGGTGGTTGGTGAGCAGTTCTTC. Protein product: CSVGAPDRVVVGEQFF.

The chain combines TRBV6-1 with TRBJ1-5; no firm D call. CDR3 length: 13 residues. With 10 bases removed from V and 6 bases from J, the gap between germline ends came to 16 bases. Germline-derived CDR1 and CDR2 are MNHNS and SASEGT. CDR3 in amino acids: CATLPHITQPQHF. Here the CDR3 DNA reads TGTGCCACCCTCCCCCACATTACTCAGCCCCAGCATTTT.

This clonotype has just a few counts. V usage is TRBV10-3 and J usage is TRBJ2-1; 8 nucleotides line up with TRBD2. The CDR3 covers 16 residues. The V gene end was trimmed by 9 bases and the J gene end by 7 bases; junction bases not matched to a gene: 17. Germline assignment: CDR1 ENHRY and CDR2 SYGVKD. CDR3 sequence (DNA): TGTGCCATTAGATTTCAGGCGGGGGGCTCGAGGAATGAGCAGTTCTTC. This sequence encodes CAIRFQAGGSRNEQFF.

For this clonotype: Germline and junction disagree at one end, which may indicate a read error. The chain joins TRBV19 to TRBJ2-3; D tentatively fits TRBD1 or TRBD2 (5 bases each). This CDR3 comprises 13 residues. CDR1 LNHDA and CDR2 SQIVND come from the germline V gene (reference sequence). As DNA, the CDR3 is TGTGCCAGTAGTAAAGCGGACACAGCTACGCAGTATTTT. Its protein is CASSKADTATQYF. The variable domain in full, with the rest retrieved from reference TRBV19 and TRBJ2-3, is DGGITQSPKYLFRKEGQNVTLSCEQNLNHDAMYWYRQDPGQGLRLIYYSQIVNDFQKGDIAEGYSVSREKKESFPLTVTSAQKNPTAFYLCASSKADTATQYFGPGTRLTVL.

This clonotype was seen a few times. V is TRBV6-2 or TRBV6-3 and J is TRBJ2-7; maybe TRBD1 (5 bases). Germline CDR1 and CDR2: MNHEY and SVGEGT. The CDR3 covers 14 residues. Trimming removed 4 bases at V and 2 bases at J, with 12 bases between. As DNA, the CDR3 is TGTGCCAGCAGTTCGGAAAGGGGTCCCTACGAGCAGTACTTC. Amino acids: CASSSERGPYEQYF.

This clonotype appeared many times. The rearrangement joins TRBV28 to TRBJ2-3, with D hard to call. The CDR3 extends over 14 amino acids. The germline CDR1 and CDR2 sequences are MDHEN and SYDVKM. Trimming left V 3 bases short and J 0 bases short, with 7 bases between. The CDR3 loop is CASSLARSTDTQYF. The CDR3 DNA follows: TGTGCCAGCAGTTTGGCCAGAAGCACAGATACGCAGTATTTT.

This clonotype was detected only a few times. The chain carries TRBV25-1 and TRBJ2-7; D might be TRBD1 (7 bases). The CDR3 runs 13 residues. Trimming pared 5 bases from V and 6 bases from J, leaving 14 bases between. Germline V gene data show CDR1 as MGHDK and CDR2 as SYGVNS. The CDR3 DNA sequence: TGTGCCAGCAGTACTCCAGGGGGAGGCGAGCAGTACTTC. Its translation is CASSTPGGGEQYF.

The chain uses TRBV4-1 and TRBJ2-6, with 8 bases identical to TRBD1. V trimming: 5 bases; J trimming: 4 bases; junction bases outside the gene matches: 16. In germline, CDR1 is MGHRA, CDR2 YSYEKL. The CDR3 extends over 19 amino acids. The CDR3 DNA reads as TGCGCCAGCAGCGATAGAGGCAGGGGGCGTCCAAGAGGGGCCAACGTCCTGACTTTC. It encodes CASSDRGRGRPRGANVLTF.

The rearrangement links TRBV7-2 to TRBJ2-3; D may be TRBD2 (7 bases). CDR3 length: 14 residues. Germline lookup yields CDR1 SGHTA and CDR2 FQGNSA. V dropped 5 bases and J dropped 6 bases, with 15 bases sitting between them. The CDR3 region is CASSRRGAADTQYF. CDR3 bases: TGTGCCAGCAGCCGACGGGGGGCAGCGGATACGCAGTATTTT.